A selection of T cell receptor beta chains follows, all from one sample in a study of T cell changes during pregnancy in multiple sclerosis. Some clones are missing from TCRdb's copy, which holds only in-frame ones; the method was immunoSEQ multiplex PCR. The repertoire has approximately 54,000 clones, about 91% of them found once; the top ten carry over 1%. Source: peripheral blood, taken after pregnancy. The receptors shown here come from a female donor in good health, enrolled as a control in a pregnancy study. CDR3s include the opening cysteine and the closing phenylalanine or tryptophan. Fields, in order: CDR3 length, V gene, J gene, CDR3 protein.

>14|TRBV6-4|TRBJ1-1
CASSAVGQEDEAFF
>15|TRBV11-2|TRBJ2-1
CASSILVTGYNEQFF
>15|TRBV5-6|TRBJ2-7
CASSMWGGGSDEQYF
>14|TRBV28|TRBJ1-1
CASSKHRGGTEAFF
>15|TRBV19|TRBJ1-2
CASSPWDMFGYGYTF
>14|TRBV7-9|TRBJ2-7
CASSPAGVSYEQYF
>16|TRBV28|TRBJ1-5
CASSLEGANSNQPQHF
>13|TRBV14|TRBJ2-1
CASSRQGRYEQFF
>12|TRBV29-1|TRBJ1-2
CSVGGRGVGYTF
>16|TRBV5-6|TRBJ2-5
CASSWRQSLYQETQYF
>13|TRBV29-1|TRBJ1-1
CVTRDSLRTEAFF
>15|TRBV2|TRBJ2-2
CASSRDRGGTGELFF
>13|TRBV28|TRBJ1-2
CASSVTQFYGYTF